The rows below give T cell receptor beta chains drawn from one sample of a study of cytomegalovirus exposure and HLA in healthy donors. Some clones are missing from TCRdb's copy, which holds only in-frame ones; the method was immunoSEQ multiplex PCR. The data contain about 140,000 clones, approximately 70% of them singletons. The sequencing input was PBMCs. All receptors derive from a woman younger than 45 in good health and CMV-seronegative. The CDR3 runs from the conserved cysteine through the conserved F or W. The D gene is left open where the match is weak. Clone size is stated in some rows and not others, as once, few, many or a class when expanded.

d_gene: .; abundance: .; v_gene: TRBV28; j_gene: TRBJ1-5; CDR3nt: TGTGCCAGCAGTTTATTCCGGGGGGCCCATAGCAATCAGCCCCAGCATTTT; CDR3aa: CASSLFRGAHSNQPQHF
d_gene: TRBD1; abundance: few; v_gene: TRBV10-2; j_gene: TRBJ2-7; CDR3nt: TGCGCCAGCAGTAGAACAGGGGACTACGAGCAGTACTTC; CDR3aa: CASSRTGDYEQYF
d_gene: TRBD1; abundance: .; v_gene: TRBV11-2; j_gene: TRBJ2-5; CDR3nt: TGTGCCAGCAGCTCTGACAGGGAAGGGACCCAGTACTTC; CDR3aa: CASSSDREGTQYF
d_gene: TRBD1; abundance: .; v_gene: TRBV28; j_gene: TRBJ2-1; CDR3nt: TGTGCCAGCAGTCCCGGGACAGGACTCGTCGGGAGCTACAATGAGCAGTTCTTC; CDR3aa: CASSPGTGLVGSYNEQFF
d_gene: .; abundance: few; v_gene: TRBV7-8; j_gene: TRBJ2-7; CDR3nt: TGTGCCAGCAGCCCTTTCGCAGTTGACTACGAGCAGTACTTC; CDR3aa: CASSPFAVDYEQYF
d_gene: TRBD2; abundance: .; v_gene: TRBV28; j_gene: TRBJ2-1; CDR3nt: TGTGCCAGCAGTTTTCCAATGATAGCGGGAGGGCCCTCCTACAATGAGCAGTTCTTC; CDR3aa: CASSFPMIAGGPSYNEQFF
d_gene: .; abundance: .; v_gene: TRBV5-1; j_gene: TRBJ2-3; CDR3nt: TGCGCCAGCAGCTTGGGGCTTAACACAGATACGCAGTATTTT; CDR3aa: CASSLGLNTDTQYF
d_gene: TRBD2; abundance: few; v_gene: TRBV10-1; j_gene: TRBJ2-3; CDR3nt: TGCGCCAGCAGTGAGTCGAGCGGGGGCACAGATACGCAGTATTTT; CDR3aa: CASSESSGGTDTQYF
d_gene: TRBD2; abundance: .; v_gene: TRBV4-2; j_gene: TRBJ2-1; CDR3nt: TGTGCCAGCAGCCGAAACGGCGGGAGCAGTTACAATGAGCAGTTCTTC; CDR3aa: CASSRNGGSSYNEQFF
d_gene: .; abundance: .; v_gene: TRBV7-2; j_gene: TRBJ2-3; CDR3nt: TGTGCCAGCAGCCCCTTTCTTGGAGCAGATACGCAGTATTTT; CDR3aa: CASSPFLGADTQYF
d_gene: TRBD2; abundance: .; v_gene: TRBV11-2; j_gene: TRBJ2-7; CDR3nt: TGTGCCAGCAGCTTCGTTAGCGGGAGAGGGGGCGAGCAGTACTTC; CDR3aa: CASSFVSGRGGEQYF
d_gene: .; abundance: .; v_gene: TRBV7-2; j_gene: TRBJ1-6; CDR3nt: TGTGCCAGCAGCTTAGTATCGGGGTCCCAACGCTCCTATAATTCACCCCTCCACTTT; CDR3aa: CASSLVSGSQRSYNSPLHF
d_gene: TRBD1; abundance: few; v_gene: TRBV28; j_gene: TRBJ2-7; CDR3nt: TGTGCCAGCAGTTCCCACTGGGACAGGGTGAGCGAGCAGTACTTC; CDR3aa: CASSSHWDRVSEQYF
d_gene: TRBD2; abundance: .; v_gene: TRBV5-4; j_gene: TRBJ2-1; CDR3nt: TGTGCCAGCAGCTTAGGACTAGCGGAGAACAATGAGCAGTTCTTC; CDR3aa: CASSLGLAENNEQFF
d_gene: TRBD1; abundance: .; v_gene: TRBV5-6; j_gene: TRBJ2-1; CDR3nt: TGTGCCAGCAGCTTGGGACAGGGTCAGTTCTTC; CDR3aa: CASSLGQGQFF
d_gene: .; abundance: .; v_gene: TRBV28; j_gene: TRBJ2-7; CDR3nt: TGTGCCAGCAGGCGCGGGACAGCCCACTCCTACGAGCAGTACTTC; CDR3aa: CASRRGTAHSYEQYF
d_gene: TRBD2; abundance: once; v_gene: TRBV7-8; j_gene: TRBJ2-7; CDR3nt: TGTGCCAGCAGCTCTAGCGGGAGCGCCTACGAGCAGTACTTC; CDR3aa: CASSSSGSAYEQYF
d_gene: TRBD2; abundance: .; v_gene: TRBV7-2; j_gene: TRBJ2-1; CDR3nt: TGTGCCAGCAGCTTAGCGACTAGCCGCGGCAATGAGCAGTTCTTC; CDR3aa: CASSLATSRGNEQFF
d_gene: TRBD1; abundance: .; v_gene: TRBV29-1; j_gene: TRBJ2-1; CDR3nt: TGCAGCGTTGAAGGAGGGACAGGGGCCAATGAGCAGTTCTTC; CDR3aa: CSVEGGTGANEQFF
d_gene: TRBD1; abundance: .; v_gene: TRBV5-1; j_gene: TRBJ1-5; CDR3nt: TGCGCCAGCAGCGAGGGGACAGGGGATCAGCCCCAGCATTTT; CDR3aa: CASSEGTGDQPQHF
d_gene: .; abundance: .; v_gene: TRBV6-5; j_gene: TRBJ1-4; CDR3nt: TGTGCCAGCTCCCCGGGCGGGTCGGAAAAACTGTTTTTT; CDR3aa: CASSPGGSEKLFF
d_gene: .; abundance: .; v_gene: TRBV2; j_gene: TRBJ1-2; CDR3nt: TGTGCCAGCAGTGACGGCAGGGGATTTCATGGCTACACCTTC; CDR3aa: CASSDGRGFHGYTF
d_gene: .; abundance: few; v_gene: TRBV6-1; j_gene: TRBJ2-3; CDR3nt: TGTGCCAGCAGTGAAGCGCTAACCGCGGGAGATACGCAGTATTTT; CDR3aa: CASSEALTAGDTQYF
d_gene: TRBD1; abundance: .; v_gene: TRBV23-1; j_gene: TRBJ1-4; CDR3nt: TGCGCCAGCAGTCAATCCGGGACAGGCGAAGAAAAACTGTTTTTT; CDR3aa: CASSQSGTGEEKLFF
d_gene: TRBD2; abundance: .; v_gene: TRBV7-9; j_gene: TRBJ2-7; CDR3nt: TGTGCCAGCAGCTTGGGGGGCGGCGGGAGGGCCTACGAGCAGTACTTC; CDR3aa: CASSLGGGGRAYEQYF
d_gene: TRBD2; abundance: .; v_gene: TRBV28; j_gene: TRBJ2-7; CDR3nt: TGTGCCAGCAGTGGACTAGCGGGGGACTACGAGCAGTACTTC; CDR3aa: CASSGLAGDYEQYF
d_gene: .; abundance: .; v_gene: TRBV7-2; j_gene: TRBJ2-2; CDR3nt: TGTGCCAGCAGCTTTGGCAACGCGAACACCGGGGAGCTGTTTTTT; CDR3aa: CASSFGNANTGELFF
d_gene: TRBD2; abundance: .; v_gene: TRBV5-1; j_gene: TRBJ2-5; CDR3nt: TGCGCCAGCAGCTTGGAAACTAGCGGGGGGACCCAGTACTTC; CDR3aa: CASSLETSGGTQYF
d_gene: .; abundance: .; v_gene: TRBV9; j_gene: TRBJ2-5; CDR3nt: TGTGCCAGCAGCCCCGGGCTAGCGTCGGAGACCCAGTACTTC; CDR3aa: CASSPGLASETQYF
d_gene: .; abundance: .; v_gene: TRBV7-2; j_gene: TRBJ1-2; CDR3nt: TGTGCCAGCAGCCGGGACATCCCCTATGGCTACACCTTC; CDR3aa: CASSRDIPYGYTF
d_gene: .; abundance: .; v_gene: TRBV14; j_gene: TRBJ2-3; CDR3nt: TGTGCCAGCAGCCAAGATCGCGGCCGAGATACGCAGTATTTT; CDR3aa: CASSQDRGRDTQYF
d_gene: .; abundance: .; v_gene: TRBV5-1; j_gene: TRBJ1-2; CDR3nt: TGCGCCAGCAGCTTGGGACAGGTAAACCGTGGCTACACCTTC; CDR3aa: CASSLGQVNRGYTF
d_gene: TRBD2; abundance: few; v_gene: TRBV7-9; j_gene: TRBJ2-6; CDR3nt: TGTGCCAGCAGCTCGACGACTCCGGGACTAGGTGAGGCCAACGTCCTGACTTTC; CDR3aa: CASSSTTPGLGEANVLTF
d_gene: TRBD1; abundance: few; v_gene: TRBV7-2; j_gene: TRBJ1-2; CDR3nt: TGTGCCAGCAGCCTAAGGACAGGGGGCGACCTTTATGGCTACACCTTC; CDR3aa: CASSLRTGGDLYGYTF
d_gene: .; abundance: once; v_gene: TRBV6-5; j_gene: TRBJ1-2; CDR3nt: TGTGCCAGCAGTTACTCCGAGGTTGGGGGCTACACCTTC; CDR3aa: CASSYSEVGGYTF
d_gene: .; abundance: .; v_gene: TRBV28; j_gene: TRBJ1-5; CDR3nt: TGTGCCAGCAGTTTGTCAGGGATTTCATACGGGAGCAATCAGCCCCAGCATTTT; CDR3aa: CASSLSGISYGSNQPQHF